This TCR beta chain was observed in a study of blood T cells in healthy people across ages. Study conclusions and caveats: There was no known CMV status for donors, so expanded clonotype changes were possibly confounded.

V was shortened by 10 bases and J by 4 bases, with 16 bases between the two germline ends. This CDR3 is built from 14 residues. From germline, CDR1 is SGHVS and CDR2 FNYEAQ. A sample-barcoded 5' primer and a J-beta primer mix were used in a second PCR of roughly 6 to 11 cycles. MiXCR was run by TCRdb on the 5' RACE reads, yielding one entry per CDR3 protein. The sample carries roughly 730,000 distinct CDR3 sequences, 56% recorded once. As to this clonotype: Its target is unknown.

Every sample had a minimum of 6 million PBMCs isolated. The source is a man aged 35 to 55 in good health. Sequencing was carried out using blood. The J gene is TRBJ2-2, the V gene TRBV7-6; the D gene could be TRBD1 or TRBD2 (5 bases each). The CDR3 loop is CATTAGSITGELFF. The CDR3 DNA is TGTGCCACCACGGCAGGGAGTATCACCGGGGAGCTGTTTTTT. Combining the CDR3 with reference TRBV7-6 and TRBJ2-2 gives the whole variable domain GAGVSQSPRYKVTKRGQDVALRCDPISGHVSLYWYRQALGQGPEFLTYFNYEAQQDKSGLPNDRFSAERPEGSISTLTIQRTEQRDSAMYRCATTAGSITGELFFGEGSRLTVL.